This T cell receptor beta chain was retrieved from a study of human T cells and chemical hapten exposure. Study background: Largely, small differences in pooled library volume made per-sample TCR yields vary.

The CDR3 has 14 amino acids. Unmatched junction bases numbered 9, after V lost 7 bases and J lost 4 bases. Germline CDR1 is MNHNY and CDR2 is SVGAGI (reference sequence). A single record per CDR3 protein comes from TCRdb applying MiXCR to the RACE reads. This table holds 87,000 or so distinct CDR3 sequences, roughly 9.1% found once. Noted time point: pre-sensitization, week 0. Treatment noted: therapeutic diphenylcyclopropenone sensitization with weekly scalp DPC. Blood sampling occurred before each patch-test application. Each donor was an alopecia patient between 18 and 70 years of age who qualified for DPC. This clonotype was recorded at least ten times.

This sequence joins TRBV6-6 and TRBJ1-2, with 7 bases that match TRBD1. This sequence originates from a woman aged 40 to 55 with alopecia areata. Some clones in this sample may be carry-over from other donors' samples. The sequenced sample was whole blood, obtained in connection with sensitization to the hapten diphenylcyclopropenone (DPC). CDR3 loop: CASIGAGTAYGYTF. In nucleotides, the CDR3 is TGTGCCAGCATTGGGGCTGGGACAGCCTATGGCTACACCTTC.